This TCR beta chain was documented in a study of T cell responses to AZD1222 COVID-19 vaccine. Turning to the study itself: Pooling of second doses given at about 4 or about 12 weeks was done.

Regarding the study as a whole: At baseline, seropositivity was found in only six AZD1222 recipients. Spike was spanned by vaccine-associated CD4 TCRs, which were dominant at 160-218 and 743-854. Increases in Spike-specific TCR breadth and depth were seen after two AZD1222 doses.

To note about this clone: Its antigen is unknown.

The protocol was immunoSEQ multiplex PCR, while the TCRdb copy is restricted to in-frame clones and leaves out a portion. The sample records some 120,000 clones, approximately 90% being singletons. This TCR came from an adult in good health. The sample was peripheral blood, taken on day 0 of AZD1222 vaccination.

The CDR3: CASRLAGGLSYEQYF. The CDR3 nucleotides are TGTGCCAGCCGCCTGGCGGGAGGGCTCTCCTACGAGCAGTACTTC. The V gene is TRBV27, the J gene TRBJ2-7; the match to TRBD2 covers 9 bases. The length of the CDR3 is 15 residues. Germline V CDR1 and CDR2: MNHEY, SMNVEV (reference sequence). With V trimmed by 8 bases and J by 0 bases, 8 bases remained unmatched.